The source of this T cell receptor (beta chain) is a study of cytomegalovirus exposure and HLA in healthy donors. Study details: Earlier sequencing of some 180 million T cells yielded about 120 million unique TCR beta sequences.

Nobody wrote down the CMV serostatus of this donor. The primer mix had 60 Vbeta and 13 Jbeta primers. Clones were read by immunoSEQ multiplex PCR, and TCRdb kept only the in-frame ones, dropping some. The data show fewer than 150,000 clones, 73% seen once. J gave up 2 bases and V 3 bases, and 7 bases lay outside the gene matches. Germline CDR1 reads SGHDN; CDR2 reads FVKESK. This CDR3 contains 16 residues. Regarding the study as a whole: The study designated 164 TCR beta chains cytomegalovirus-associated. Equally common other TCR beta chains were less clonally expanded than HLA-associated ones, a later analysis found.

Of note for this clone: Antigen: not known.

This chain connects TRBV14 to TRBJ2-7, with TRBD2 identical over 10 bases. This clonotype was sampled from a human donor in good health. Material for sequencing was PBMCs. This CDR3 reads CASSQWTSGGPYEQYF. The CDR3 bases are TGTGCCAGCAGCCAGTGGACTAGCGGAGGCCCCTACGAGCAGTACTTC.